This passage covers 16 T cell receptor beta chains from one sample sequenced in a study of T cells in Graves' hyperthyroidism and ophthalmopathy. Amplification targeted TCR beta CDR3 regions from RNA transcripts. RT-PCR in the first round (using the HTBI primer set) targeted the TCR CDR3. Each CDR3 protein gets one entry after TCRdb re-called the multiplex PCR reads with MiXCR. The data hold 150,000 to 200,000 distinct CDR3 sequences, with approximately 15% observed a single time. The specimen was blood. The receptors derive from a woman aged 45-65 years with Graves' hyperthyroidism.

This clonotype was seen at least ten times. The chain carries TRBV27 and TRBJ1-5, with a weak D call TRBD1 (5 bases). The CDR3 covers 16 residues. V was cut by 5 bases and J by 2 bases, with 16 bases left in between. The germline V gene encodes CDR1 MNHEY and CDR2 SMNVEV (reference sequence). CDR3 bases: TGTGCCAGCAGTCCGGGATTTAGGGGCGGCAATCAGCCCCAGCATTTT. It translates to CASSPGFRGGNQPQHF.

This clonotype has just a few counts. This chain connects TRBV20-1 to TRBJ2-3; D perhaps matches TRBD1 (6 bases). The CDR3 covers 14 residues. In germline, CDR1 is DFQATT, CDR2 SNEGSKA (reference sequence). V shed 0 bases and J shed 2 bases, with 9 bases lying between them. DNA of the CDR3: TGCAGTGCTAGAGATCACAGGGTCACAGATACGCAGTATTTT. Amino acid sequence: CSARDHRVTDTQYF.

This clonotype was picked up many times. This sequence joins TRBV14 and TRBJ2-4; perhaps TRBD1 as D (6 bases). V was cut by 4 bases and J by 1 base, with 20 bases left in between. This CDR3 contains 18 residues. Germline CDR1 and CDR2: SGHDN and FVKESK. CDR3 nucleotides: TGTGCCAGCAGCCTTGGCAGGGGAAACTCGGGGGCCAAAAACATTCAGTACTTC. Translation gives CASSLGRGNSGAKNIQYF.

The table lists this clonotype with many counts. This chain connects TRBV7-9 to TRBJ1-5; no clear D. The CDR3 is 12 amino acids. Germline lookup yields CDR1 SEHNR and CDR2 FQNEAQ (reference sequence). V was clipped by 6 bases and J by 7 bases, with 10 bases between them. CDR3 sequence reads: CASSFGGQPQHF. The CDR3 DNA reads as TGTGCCAGCAGTTTTGGTGGCCAGCCCCAGCATTTT.

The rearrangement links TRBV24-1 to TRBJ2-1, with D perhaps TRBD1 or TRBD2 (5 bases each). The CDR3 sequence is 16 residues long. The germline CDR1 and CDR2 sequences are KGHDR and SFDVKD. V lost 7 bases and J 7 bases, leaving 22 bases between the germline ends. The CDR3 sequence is CATRATGTNVGNEQFF. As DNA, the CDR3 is TGTGCCACCAGGGCCACGGGGACCAACGTTGGGAATGAGCAGTTCTTC.

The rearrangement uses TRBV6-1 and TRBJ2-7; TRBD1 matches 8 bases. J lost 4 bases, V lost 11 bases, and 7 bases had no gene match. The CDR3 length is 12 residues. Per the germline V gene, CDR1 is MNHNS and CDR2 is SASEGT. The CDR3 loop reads CAGGQGGYEQYF. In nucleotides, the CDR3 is TGTGCCGGCGGACAGGGTGGGTACGAGCAGTACTTC.

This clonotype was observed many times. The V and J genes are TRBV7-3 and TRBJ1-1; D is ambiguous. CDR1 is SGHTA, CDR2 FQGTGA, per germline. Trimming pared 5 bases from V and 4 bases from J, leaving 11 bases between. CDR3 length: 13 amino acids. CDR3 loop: CASSQTPGTEAFF. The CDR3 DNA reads TGTGCCAGCAGCCAGACTCCGGGCACTGAAGCTTTCTTT.

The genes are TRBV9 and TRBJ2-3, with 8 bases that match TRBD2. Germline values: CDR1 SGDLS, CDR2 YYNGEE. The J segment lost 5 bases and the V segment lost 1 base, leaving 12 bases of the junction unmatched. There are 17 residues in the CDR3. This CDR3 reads CASSVNPGGGGRDTQYF. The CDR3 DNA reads TGTGCCAGCAGCGTAAACCCCGGGGGCGGGGGGAGAGATACGCAGTATTTT.

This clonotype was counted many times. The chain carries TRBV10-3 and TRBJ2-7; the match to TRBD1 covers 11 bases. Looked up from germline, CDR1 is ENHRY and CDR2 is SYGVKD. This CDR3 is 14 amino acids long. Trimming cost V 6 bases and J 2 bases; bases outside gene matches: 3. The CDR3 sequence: CAISKDRGPYEQYF. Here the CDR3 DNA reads TGTGCCATCAGCAAGGACAGGGGGCCCTACGAGCAGTACTTC.

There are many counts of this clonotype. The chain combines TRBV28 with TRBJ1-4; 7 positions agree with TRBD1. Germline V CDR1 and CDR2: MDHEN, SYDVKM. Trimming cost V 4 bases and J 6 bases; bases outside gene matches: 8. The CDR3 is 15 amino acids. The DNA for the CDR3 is TGTGCCAGCAGTTCAGAGGGGGCGCAGGATGAAAAACTGTTTTTT. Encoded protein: CASSSEGAQDEKLFF.

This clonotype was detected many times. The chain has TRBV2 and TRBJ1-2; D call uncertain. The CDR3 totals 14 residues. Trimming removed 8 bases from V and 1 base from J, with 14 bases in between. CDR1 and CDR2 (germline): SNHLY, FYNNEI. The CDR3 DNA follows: TGTGCCAGCCCTCGTAGGTCCTATAACTATGGCTACACCTTC. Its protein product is CASPRRSYNYGYTF.

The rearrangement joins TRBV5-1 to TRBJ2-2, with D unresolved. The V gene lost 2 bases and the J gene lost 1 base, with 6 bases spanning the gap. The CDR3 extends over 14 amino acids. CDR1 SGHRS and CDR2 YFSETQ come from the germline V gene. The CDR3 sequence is CASSFLLNTGELFF. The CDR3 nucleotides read TGCGCCAGCAGCTTCCTGTTGAACACCGGGGAGCTGTTTTTT. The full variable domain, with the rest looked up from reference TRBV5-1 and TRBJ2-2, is KAGVTQTPRYLIKTRGQQVTLSCSPISGHRSVSWYQQTPGQGLQFLFEYFSETQRNKGNFPGRFSGRQFSNSRSEMNVSTLELGDSALYLCASSFLLNTGELFFGEGSRLTVL.

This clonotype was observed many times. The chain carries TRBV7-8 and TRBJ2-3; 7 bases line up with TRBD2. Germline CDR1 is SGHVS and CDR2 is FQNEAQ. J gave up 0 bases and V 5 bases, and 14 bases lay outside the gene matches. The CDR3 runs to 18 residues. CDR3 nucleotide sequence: TGTGCCAGCAGCCCTAGAAGCGGGGTAAAAGCTAGCACAGATACGCAGTATTTT. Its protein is CASSPRSGVKASTDTQYF.

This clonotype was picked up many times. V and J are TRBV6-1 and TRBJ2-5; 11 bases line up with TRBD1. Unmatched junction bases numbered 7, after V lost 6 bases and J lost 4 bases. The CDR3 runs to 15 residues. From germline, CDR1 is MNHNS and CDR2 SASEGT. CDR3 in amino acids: CASSRTGTGGETQYF. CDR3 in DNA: TGTGCCAGCAGCCGGACCGGGACAGGGGGAGAGACCCAGTACTTC.

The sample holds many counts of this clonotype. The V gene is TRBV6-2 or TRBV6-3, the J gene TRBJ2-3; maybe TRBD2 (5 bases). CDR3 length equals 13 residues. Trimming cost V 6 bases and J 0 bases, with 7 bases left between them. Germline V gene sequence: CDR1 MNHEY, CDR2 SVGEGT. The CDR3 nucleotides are TGTGCCAGCAGGAGGGCTAGCACAGATACGCAGTATTTT. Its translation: CASRRASTDTQYF.

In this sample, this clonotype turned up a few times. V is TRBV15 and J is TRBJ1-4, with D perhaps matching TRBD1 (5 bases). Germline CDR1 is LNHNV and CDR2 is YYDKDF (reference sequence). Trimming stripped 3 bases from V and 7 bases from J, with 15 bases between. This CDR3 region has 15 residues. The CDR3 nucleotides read TGTGCCACCAGCAGGCGTGGCAGGGAGGGTGAAAAACTGTTTTTT. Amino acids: CATSRRGREGEKLFF.